The 24 T cell receptor beta chains reported below all come from one sample, sequenced in a study of blood T cell repertoires in COVID-19. Assay: immunoSEQ multiplex PCR; the TCRdb copy retains only in-frame clones and omits some. The sample lists 120,000 to 150,000 clones; approximately 88% were seen once. The sequenced material came from PBMCs or T cells enriched from blood (not recorded which). The receptor source for this set is a man aged 35 to 55 with acute COVID-19.

The CDR3: CASTPSGGANEQFF. As DNA, the CDR3 is TGTGCCAGCACCCCTAGCGGGGGGGCCAATGAGCAGTTCTTC. The gene calls are TRBV6-5 and TRBJ2-1; 12 bases are a match to TRBD2. Unmatched junction bases numbered 4, after V lost 7 bases and J lost 6 bases. Germline CDR1 and CDR2: MNHEY and SVGAGI. This CDR3 spans 14 amino acids.

CDR3 loop: CASSNWTGSVNEKLFF. The CDR3, as DNA: TGTGCCAGCAGCAACTGGACAGGGAGCGTTAATGAAAAACTGTTTTTT. J is TRBJ1-4 and V is TRBV3-1 (or the pseudogene TRBV3-2); 8 bases match TRBD1. Trimming cost V 5 bases and J 4 bases; bases outside gene matches: 9. The germline CDR1 and CDR2 sequences are LGHDT and YNNKEL (reference sequence). The CDR3 runs 16 residues.

This clone was recorded once. The chain recombines TRBV9 with TRBJ2-1; 7 nucleotides match TRBD1. The CDR3 covers 14 residues. Germline CDR1 reads SGDLS; CDR2 reads YYNGEE. V lost 5 bases and J lost 0; bases outside the gene matches: 2. For the CDR3, the DNA is TGTGCCAGCAGTCGGACAGGCTCCTACAATGAGCAGTTCTTC. As protein: CASSRTGSYNEQFF.

V and J are TRBV30 and TRBJ1-6; 9 bases are a match to TRBD1. The V gene's germline CDR1 is GTSNPN and CDR2 SVGIG (reference sequence). V lost 3 bases, J lost 9 bases, and 3 bases stayed unmatched. This CDR3 comprises 13 residues. CDR3 bases: TGTGCCTGGAGGGGGACAGGGACTTCACCCCTCCACTTT. It yields the protein CAWRGTGTSPLHF.

The rearrangement uses TRBV7-2 and TRBJ2-3; 9 nucleotides agree with TRBD2. V shed 3 bases, J shed 4 bases, and the junction held 8 bases outside the gene matches. This CDR3 has 16 amino acids. Germline V gives CDR1 SGHTA, CDR2 FQGNSA. The CDR3 region has the DNA TGTGCCAGCAGCTTGCTAGCGGGAAGGACGGCAGATACGCAGTATTTT. Its protein product is CASSLLAGRTADTQYF.

The chain is built from TRBV30 and TRBJ2-2; 7 bases line up with TRBD1. In germline, CDR1 is GTSNPN, CDR2 SVGIG (reference sequence). The CDR3 is made up of 14 amino acids. V trimming: 7 bases; J trimming: 1 base; junction bases outside the gene matches: 6. The CDR3: CASTRQGNTGELFF. The CDR3 region has the DNA TGTGCCTCCACCCGACAGGGGAACACCGGGGAGCTGTTTTTT.

CDR3 residues: CASSQDLADREGNTIYF. CDR3 bases: TGCGCCAGCAGCCAAGATCTGGCCGATAGGGAGGGAAACACCATATATTTT. The V call is TRBV4-3, the J call TRBJ1-3; D gene uncertain. Germline CDR1 reads LGHNA; CDR2 reads YSLEER. V was clipped by 0 bases and J by 4 bases, with 16 bases between them. The CDR3 has 17 amino acids.

V usage is TRBV2 and J usage is TRBJ1-5; the D gene is possibly TRBD1 (6 bases). From germline, CDR1 is SNHLY and CDR2 FYNNEI. This CDR3 comprises 13 residues. Trimming cost V 6 bases and J 5 bases, with 11 bases left between them. The CDR3 loop is CASSADRDQPQHF. The CDR3 coding sequence is TGTGCCAGCAGCGCGGACAGAGATCAGCCCCAGCATTTT.

V gene TRBV5-8 combines with J gene TRBJ1-2; no reliable D call. Germline CDR1 SGHTS, CDR2 YDEGEE. V was cut by 5 bases and J by 4 bases, with 12 bases left in between. The CDR3 spans 13 residues. The CDR3 DNA sequence: TGTGCCAGCAGTCGAGGATCCGGCTATGGCTACACCTTC. Amino acid sequence: CASSRGSGYGYTF.

This chain connects TRBV28 to TRBJ1-6, with 9 bases lining up with TRBD1. The CDR3 is made up of 14 amino acids. The trim removed 4 bases at V and 10 bases at J, leaving 5 bases unmatched. Germline V gene lookup returns CDR1 MDHEN and CDR2 SYDVKM. In nucleotides, the CDR3 is TGTGCCAGCAGTTGGGGGACAGGGTCCTCACCCCTCCACTTT. Protein sequence: CASSWGTGSSPLHF.

The rearrangement links TRBV5-4 to TRBJ2-1; 8 positions agree with TRBD1. CDR1 and CDR2 (germline): SGHNT, YYREEE (reference sequence). This CDR3 has 14 amino acids. The junction had 9 bases not matched to a gene; V was cut back by 4 bases and J by 9 bases. CDR3 nucleotides: TGTGCCAGCAGCGCCTACCAGGGGGCCACTGAGCAGTTCTTC. Encoded protein: CASSAYQGATEQFF.

V gene TRBV4-1 combines with J gene TRBJ2-7, with TRBD2 matching over 10 bases. Germline CDR1 reads MGHRA; CDR2 reads YSYEKL. The V segment lost 1 base and the J segment 2 bases; nucleotides outside the gene matches: 11. The CDR3 runs to 18 residues. The DNA for the CDR3 is TGCGCCAGCAGCCAAGGATCCTCCACTAGCGGGAAGCCCTACGAGCAGTACTTC. It encodes CASSQGSSTSGKPYEQYF.

V gene TRBV28 combines with J gene TRBJ2-7; 8 nucleotides agree with TRBD2. Germline V gene sequence: CDR1 MDHEN, CDR2 SYDVKM. The ends lost 8 bases at V and 2 bases at J; junction bases unmatched: 8. The CDR3 runs to 14 residues. CDR3 residues: CASGISGGTYEQYF. In DNA, the CDR3 is TGTGCCAGCGGGATAAGCGGGGGTACCTACGAGCAGTACTTC.

The chain joins TRBV28 to TRBJ1-1; D is ambiguous. The germline V gene encodes CDR1 MDHEN and CDR2 SYDVKM. Trimming took 6 bases from V and 5 from J, leaving 10 bases between them. This CDR3 has 12 amino acids. The CDR3 bases are TGTGCCAGCAGGGGCCTCGAGACTGAAGCTTTCTTT. This encodes CASRGLETEAFF.

V is TRBV7-9 and J is TRBJ1-2, with 9 bases lining up with TRBD1. The CDR3 totals 15 residues. With V trimmed by 5 bases and J by 2 bases, 6 bases remained unmatched. Germline CDR1 SEHNR, CDR2 FQNEAQ (reference sequence). The CDR3 nucleotides read TGTGCCAGCAGCCCCGGACAGGGGAGAAACTATGGCTACACCTTC. This translates into CASSPGQGRNYGYTF.

V is TRBV3-1 (or the pseudogene TRBV3-2) and J is TRBJ1-5; D is unresolved. Germline-derived CDR1 and CDR2 are LGHDT and YNNKEL (reference sequence). V dropped 4 bases and J dropped 6 bases, with 13 bases sitting between them. The CDR3 extends over 14 amino acids. CDR3 loop: CASSPEGDGQPQHF. CDR3 in DNA: TGTGCCAGCAGCCCAGAGGGAGACGGTCAGCCCCAGCATTTT.

The V and J genes are TRBV14 and TRBJ2-2; D perhaps matches TRBD2 (6 bases). This CDR3 spans 12 amino acids. V was clipped by 5 bases and J by 7 bases, with 8 bases between them. The germline V gene encodes CDR1 SGHDN and CDR2 FVKESK. The CDR3 is CASSYGGGELFF. The CDR3, as DNA: TGTGCCAGCAGCTACGGGGGCGGGGAGCTGTTTTTT.

CDR3 sequence (DNA): TGTGCCAGCAGCCACAGCGGTCCCGTAGGGAATGAGCAGTTCTTC. This gives the protein CASSHSGPVGNEQFF. The chain is built from TRBV2 and TRBJ2-1; tentatively, D is TRBD2 (5 bases). Germline CDR1 SNHLY, CDR2 FYNNEI. The CDR3 extends over 15 amino acids. The germline V and J ends were trimmed by 6 bases and 7 bases, with 19 bases remaining between them. Based on the CDR3 plus reference TRBV2 and TRBJ2-1, the full variable domain is EPEVTQTPSHQVTQMGQEVILRCVPISNHLYFYWYRQILGQKVEFLVSFYNNEISEKSEIFDDQFSVERPDGSNFTLKIRSTKLEDSAMYFCASSHSGPVGNEQFFGPGTRLTVL.

This rearrangement joins TRBV18 to TRBJ2-3; 10 bases line up with TRBD2. CDR3 length equals 14 residues. V lost 3 bases and J lost 5; bases outside the gene matches: 2. Germline CDR1 KGHSH, CDR2 LQKENI. Written as DNA, the CDR3 is TGTGCCAGCTCACCGAGCGGGAGGGAAGATACGCAGTATTTT. Its translation is CASSPSGREDTQYF.

The CDR3, as DNA: TGTGCCGGGGGACAGGGCTCCTATAATTCACCCCTCCACTTT. This encodes CAGGQGSYNSPLHF. The J gene is TRBJ1-6, the V gene TRBV2; TRBD1 matches 9 bases. CDR1 and CDR2 from the germline V gene are SNHLY and FYNNEI. V trimming: 11 bases; J trimming: 0 bases; junction bases outside the gene matches: 2. The CDR3 contains 14 residues.

CDR3 DNA: TGCAGCGTTGATAAGGGAGGGACAGGGGAGGGCTACACCTTC. It encodes CSVDKGGTGEGYTF. The rearrangement uses TRBV29-1 and TRBJ1-2; 10 bases are shared with TRBD1. Germline values: CDR1 SQVTM, CDR2 ANQGSEA. The CDR3 runs 14 residues. V was clipped by 3 bases and J by 8 bases; unmatched bases: 9.

J is TRBJ1-1 and V is TRBV28; 10 nucleotides match TRBD1. Per the germline V gene, CDR1 is MDHEN and CDR2 is SYDVKM. The J segment lost 5 bases and the V segment lost 7 bases, leaving 7 bases of the junction unmatched. This CDR3 has 14 residues. The DNA of the CDR3 is TGTGCCAGCACCTTCCTGGACAGGGGGACTGAAGCTTTCTTT. This translates into CASTFLDRGTEAFF.

J is TRBJ1-2 and V is TRBV30; D may be TRBD1 (5 bases). This CDR3 spans 12 amino acids. Germline V gene data show CDR1 as GTSNPN and CDR2 as SVGIG (reference sequence). V gave up 8 bases and J gave up 4 bases, with 14 bases separating them. The DNA of the CDR3 is TGTGCCGGGTCCGCAGGGCTCTATGGCTACACCTTC. This sequence encodes CAGSAGLYGYTF.

This chain connects TRBV5-1 to TRBJ2-3, with 7 nucleotides matching TRBD1. Trimming at V came to 3 bases and at J to 0 bases, leaving 4 bases not matched to a gene. The CDR3 runs 15 residues. Germline loops: CDR1 SGHRS, CDR2 YFSETQ. Here the CDR3 DNA reads TGCGCCAGCAGCTACAGGGGTCCAAGCACAGATACGCAGTATTTT. Protein product: CASSYRGPSTDTQYF. The full variable domain, completed using reference TRBV5-1 and TRBJ2-3, is KAGVTQTPRYLIKTRGQQVTLSCSPISGHRSVSWYQQTPGQGLQFLFEYFSETQRNKGNFPGRFSGRQFSNSRSEMNVSTLELGDSALYLCASSYRGPSTDTQYFGPGTRLTVL.